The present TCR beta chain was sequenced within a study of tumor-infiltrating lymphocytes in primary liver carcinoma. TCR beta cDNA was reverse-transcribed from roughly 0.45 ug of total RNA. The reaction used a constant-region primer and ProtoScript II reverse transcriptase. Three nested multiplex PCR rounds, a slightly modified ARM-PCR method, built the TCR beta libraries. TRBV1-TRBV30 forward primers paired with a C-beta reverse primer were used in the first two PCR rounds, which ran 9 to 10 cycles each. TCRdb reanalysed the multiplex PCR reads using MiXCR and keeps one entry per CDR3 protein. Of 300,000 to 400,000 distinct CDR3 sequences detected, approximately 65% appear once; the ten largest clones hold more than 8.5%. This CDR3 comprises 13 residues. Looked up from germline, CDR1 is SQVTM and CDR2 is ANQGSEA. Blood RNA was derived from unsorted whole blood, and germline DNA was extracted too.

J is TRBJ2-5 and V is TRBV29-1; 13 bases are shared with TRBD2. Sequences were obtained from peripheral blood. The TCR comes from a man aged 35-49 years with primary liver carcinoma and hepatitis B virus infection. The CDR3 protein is CSVRTSGGETQYF. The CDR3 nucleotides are TGCAGTGTCCGGACTAGCGGGGGAGAGACCCAGTACTTC. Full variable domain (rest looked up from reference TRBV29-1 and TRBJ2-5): SAVISQKPSRDICQRGTSLTIQCQVDSQVTMMFWYRQQPGQSLTLIATANQGSEATYESGFVIDKFPISRPNLTFSTLTVSNMSPEDSSIYLCSVRTSGGETQYFGPGTRLLVL.